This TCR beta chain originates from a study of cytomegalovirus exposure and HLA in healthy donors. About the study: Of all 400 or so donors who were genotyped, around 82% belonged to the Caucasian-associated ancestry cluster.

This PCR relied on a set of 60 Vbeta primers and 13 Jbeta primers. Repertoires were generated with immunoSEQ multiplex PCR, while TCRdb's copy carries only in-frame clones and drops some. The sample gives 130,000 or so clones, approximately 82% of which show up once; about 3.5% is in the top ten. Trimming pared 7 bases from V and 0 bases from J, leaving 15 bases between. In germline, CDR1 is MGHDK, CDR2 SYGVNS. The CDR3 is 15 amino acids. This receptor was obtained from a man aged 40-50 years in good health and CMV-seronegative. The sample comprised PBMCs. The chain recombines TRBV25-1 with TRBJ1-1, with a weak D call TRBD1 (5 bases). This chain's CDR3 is CASNPAGVMNTEAFF. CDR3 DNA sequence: TGTGCCAGCAACCCCGCGGGGGTCATGAACACTGAAGCTTTCTTT.